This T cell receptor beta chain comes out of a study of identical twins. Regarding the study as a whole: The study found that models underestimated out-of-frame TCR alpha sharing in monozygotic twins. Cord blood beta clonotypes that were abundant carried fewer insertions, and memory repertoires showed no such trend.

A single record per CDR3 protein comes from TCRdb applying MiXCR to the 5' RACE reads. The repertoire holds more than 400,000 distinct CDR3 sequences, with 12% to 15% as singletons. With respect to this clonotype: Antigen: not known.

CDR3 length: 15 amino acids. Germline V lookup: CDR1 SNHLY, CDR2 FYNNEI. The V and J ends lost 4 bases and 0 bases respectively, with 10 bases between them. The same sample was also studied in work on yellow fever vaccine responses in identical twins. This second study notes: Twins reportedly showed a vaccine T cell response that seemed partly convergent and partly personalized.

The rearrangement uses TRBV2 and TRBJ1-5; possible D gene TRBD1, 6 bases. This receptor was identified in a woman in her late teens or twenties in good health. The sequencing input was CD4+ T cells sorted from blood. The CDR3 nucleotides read TGTGCCAGCAGTGGGACAGCAAATAGCAATCAGCCCCAGCATTTT. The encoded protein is CASSGTANSNQPQHF.